This is a list of T cell receptor beta chains from one sample in a study of Graves' ophthalmopathy and Graves' hyperthyroidism. MiXCR was run by TCRdb on the multiplex PCR reads, yielding one entry per CDR3 protein. The sample holds hundreds of thousands of distinct CDR3 sequences, just over 40% seen once. Sequences were obtained from peripheral blood. Source of these receptors: an adult man with Graves' ophthalmopathy. Both conserved end residues are part of each CDR3. The D gene is left open where the match is weak. Clone size is not always given. Where it is, it says once, few, many or a class for expanded clones.

TRBV20-1,many,-,TRBJ2-7,CSARDSVSSYEQYF,TGCAGTGCTAGAGATAGCGTGAGCTCCTACGAGCAGTACTTC
TRBV2,-,TRBD1,TRBJ2-7,CASSFTGGSYEQYF,TGTGCCAGCAGTTTTACAGGGGGGTCCTACGAGCAGTACTTC
TRBV20-1,many,TRBD2,TRBJ2-5,CSVQGLAGETQYF,TGCAGTGTTCAGGGACTAGCGGGAGAGACCCAGTACTTC
TRBV7-2,-,-,TRBJ1-1,CASSPRNQGFMNTEAFF,TGTGCCAGCTCACCACGGAACCAGGGGTTTATGAACACTGAAGCTTTCTTT
TRBV4-2,-,TRBD2,TRBJ2-2,CASSPGLAAGGELFF,TGTGCCAGCAGCCCCGGACTAGCGGCGGGCGGGGAGCTGTTTTTT
TRBV10-3,few,TRBD2,TRBJ2-1,CAISESTSGGYNEQFF,TGTGCCATCAGTGAGTCTACTAGCGGGGGGTACAATGAGCAGTTCTTC
TRBV25-1,many,-,TRBJ2-7,CASSAPHSRVGWEQYF,TGTGCCAGCAGTGCCCCTCACTCTCGGGTAGGATGGGAGCAGTACTTC
TRBV6-1,many,-,TRBJ1-5,CASMFSGSQPQHF,TGTGCCAGCATGTTCTCTGGGAGTCAGCCCCAGCATTTT
TRBV5-8,-,-,TRBJ2-5,CASSSNSQTVYQETQYF,TGTGCCAGCAGCTCCAACTCGCAGACAGTGTACCAAGAGACCCAGTACTTC
TRBV9,many,-,TRBJ2-2,CASSVVWNTGELFF,TGTGCCAGCAGCGTAGTGTGGAACACCGGGGAGCTGTTTTTT
TRBV5-4,few,TRBD2,TRBJ2-2,CASSPGLVKTGELFF,TGTGCCAGCAGCCCGGGACTAGTTAAGACCGGGGAGCTGTTTTTT
TRBV7-9,many,TRBD1,TRBJ2-7,CASSPGTGYYEQYF,TGTGCCAGCAGCCCCGGGACAGGGTACTACGAGCAGTACTTC
TRBV7-9,few,TRBD2,TRBJ2-3,CASSRSSGITDTQYF,TGTGCCAGCAGCCGATCTAGCGGGATCACAGATACGCAGTATTTT
TRBV6-6,few,-,TRBJ1-3,CASRQDSPYSSGNTIYF,TGTGCCAGCAGACAGGACAGTCCGTACTCCTCTGGAAACACCATATATTTT
TRBV7-2,-,-,TRBJ2-7,CASSWQYF,TGCGCCAGCAGCTGGCAGTACTTC
TRBV10-3,few,-,TRBJ1-2,CASSYSGGSYGYTF,TGTGCCAGCAGTTACTCGGGGGGATCCTATGGCTACACCTTC
TRBV12-3/TRBV12-4,many,-,TRBJ1-5,CASRAGVQPQHF,TGTGCCAGCAGAGCAGGGGTTCAGCCCCAGCATTTT
TRBV27,-,TRBD2,TRBJ2-5,CASSSASGWGTQYF,TGTGCCAGCAGTTCGGCTAGCGGGTGGGGGACCCAGTACTTC
TRBV30,-,TRBD1,TRBJ2-7,CAYDGQGGVYEQYF,TGTGCCTACGATGGACAGGGGGGAGTCTACGAGCAGTACTTC
TRBV20-1,few,TRBD1,TRBJ1-4,CSARDLQGDNEKLFF,TGCAGTGCTAGAGATTTACAGGGGGATAATGAAAAACTGTTTTTT
TRBV10-3,-,TRBD2,TRBJ2-2,CASISEGLRGTGELFF,TGTGCCAGCATTAGTGAGGGACTACGAGGCACCGGGGAGCTGTTTTTT
TRBV3-1,many,-,TRBJ1-2,CASSNRRGYTF,TGTGCCAGCAGCAACAGGAGGGGCTACACCTTC
TRBV29-1,-,TRBD1,TRBJ2-7,CSGTGTDSYEQYF,TGCAGCGGGACCGGGACAGACTCCTACGAGCAGTACTTC
TRBV5-1,-,TRBD1,TRBJ2-1,CASSLLTGSSYNEQFF,TGCGCCAGCAGCTTGTTGACAGGGAGCTCCTACAATGAGCAGTTCTTC
TRBV7-9,-,-,TRBJ1-1,CASSPPQGLINTEAFF,TGTGCCAGCAGCCCACCCCAGGGGCTTATAAACACTGAAGCTTTCTTT
TRBV29-1,-,-,TRBJ2-5,CSAREQGETQYF,TGCAGCGCTAGGGAACAGGGAGAGACCCAGTACTTC
TRBV7-7,-,TRBD2,TRBJ2-7,CASSWTPTSGEQYF,TGTGCCAGCAGCTGGACTCCAACTAGCGGTGAGCAGTACTTC
TRBV7-9,many,-,TRBJ1-2,CASSTTGTHAGGYTF,TGTGCCAGCAGCACTACAGGGACACATGCAGGCGGCTACACCTTC
TRBV30,-,-,TRBJ1-1,CAWASGLNTEAFF,TGTGCCTGGGCCAGCGGTCTGAACACTGAAGCTTTCTTT
TRBV7-2,few,-,TRBJ2-3,CASSLDHLRDTQYF,TGTGCCAGCAGCTTAGATCACCTTAGGGATACGCAGTATTTT
TRBV2,-,-,TRBJ2-5,CASSPVETVRETQYF,TGTGCCAGCTCACCAGTCGAAACGGTACGGGAGACCCAGTACTTC
TRBV5-1,-,-,TRBJ2-2,CASSTITGELFF,TGCGCCAGCAGCACGATCACCGGGGAGCTGTTTTTT
TRBV10-3,many,-,TRBJ2-7,CAISESQGAEQYF,TGTGCCATCAGTGAGTCCCAGGGAGCCGAGCAGTACTTC
TRBV6-5,many,-,TRBJ1-4,CASSPDGGGKLFF,TGTGCCAGCAGTCCCGATGGGGGAGGGAAACTGTTTTTT
TRBV20-1,-,TRBD1,TRBJ1-1,CSAMGQGYEAFF,TGCAGTGCGATGGGACAGGGTTATGAAGCTTTCTTT
TRBV10-3,-,-,TRBJ2-5,CAIRSRRGEAQYF,TGTGCCATCAGGTCCCGCAGGGGTGAGGCCCAGTACTTC
TRBV7-2,many,-,TRBJ2-5,CASSSLRETQYF,TGTGCCAGCAGCTCCCTACGGGAGACCCAGTACTTC